This TCR beta chain was profiled in a study of blood T cell repertoires in COVID-19. The CDR3 covers 16 residues. V lost 2 bases and J lost 0, with 12 bases in between. Germline V gene lookup returns CDR1 KGHSH and CDR2 LQKENI. How the authors handled the data: Reference gene primers were amplified, and this amplification served to estimate nucleated cell counts. Profiling relied on immunoSEQ multiplex PCR, and the TCRdb table lists in-frame clones only, not all of them. V and J calls and clone size are those listed in that table; D and trimming were worked out from the DNA. The sample lists approximately 320,000 clones; 90% were seen once.

Sequencing input: PBMCs or T cells enriched from blood (not recorded which). The receptor comes from a man aged 60 to 75 who had recovered from COVID-19. The chain recombines TRBV18 with TRBJ2-3, with D perhaps matching TRBD2 (5 bases). The CDR3 loop is CASSPTRRESTDTQYF. The CDR3 DNA follows: TGTGCCAGCTCACCAACGAGACGGGAAAGCACAGATACGCAGTATTTT.